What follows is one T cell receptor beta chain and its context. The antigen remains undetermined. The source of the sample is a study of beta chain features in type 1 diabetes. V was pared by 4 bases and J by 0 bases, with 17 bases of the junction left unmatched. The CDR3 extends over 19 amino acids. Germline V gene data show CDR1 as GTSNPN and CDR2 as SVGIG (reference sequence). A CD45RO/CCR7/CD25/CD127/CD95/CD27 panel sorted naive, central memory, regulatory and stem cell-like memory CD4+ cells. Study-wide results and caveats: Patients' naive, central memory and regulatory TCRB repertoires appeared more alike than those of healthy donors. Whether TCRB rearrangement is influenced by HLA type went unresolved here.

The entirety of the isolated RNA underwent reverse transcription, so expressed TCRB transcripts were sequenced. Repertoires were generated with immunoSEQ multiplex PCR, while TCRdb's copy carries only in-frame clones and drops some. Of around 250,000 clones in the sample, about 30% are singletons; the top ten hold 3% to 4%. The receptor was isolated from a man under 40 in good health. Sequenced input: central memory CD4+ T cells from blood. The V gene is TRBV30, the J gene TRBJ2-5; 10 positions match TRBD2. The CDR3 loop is CAWNPGTWTSGIHQETQYF. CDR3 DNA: TGTGCCTGGAATCCGGGCACGTGGACTAGCGGCATTCACCAAGAGACCCAGTACTTC.